This entry lists 13 T cell receptor beta chains sequenced from one sample in a study of T cells in Graves' hyperthyroidism and ophthalmopathy. Amplification targeted TCR beta CDR3 regions from RNA transcripts. HTBI primers were used for first-round RT-PCR of the TCR CDR3. TCRdb processed the multiplex PCR reads anew with MiXCR; each CDR3 protein has one entry. The table has 660,000 or so distinct CDR3 sequences, about 45% seen once. The sample consisted of peripheral blood or thyroid tissue (not recorded which). Receptors originate from an adult man with Graves' disease, either hyperthyroidism or ophthalmopathy (not recorded which).

This clonotype was found many times. V gene TRBV10-3 combines with J gene TRBJ1-5; TRBD1 agrees at 7 bases. The CDR3 sequence is 14 residues long. V trimming: 6 bases; J trimming: 1 base; junction bases outside the gene matches: 3. Germline CDR1 reads ENHRY; CDR2 reads SYGVKD. The chain's CDR3 is CAIRRGGSNQPQHF. The CDR3 bases are TGTGCCATCAGGCGAGGGGGCAGCAATCAGCCCCAGCATTTT.

A few counts support this clonotype. The chain links TRBV20-1 to TRBJ1-2; D is perhaps TRBD1 (6 bases). V was cut by 3 bases and J by 4 bases, with 12 bases left in between. Germline values: CDR1 DFQATT, CDR2 SNEGSKA (reference sequence). The CDR3 is 13 residues long. CDR3 sequence reads: CSARGQEIYGYTF. The DNA of the CDR3 is TGCAGTGCTAGGGGACAAGAGATCTATGGCTACACCTTC.

J is TRBJ1-1 and V is TRBV2; no definite D call. The CDR3 consists of 14 residues. Trimming cost V 1 base and J 5 bases, with 11 bases left between them. CDR1 and CDR2 from the germline V gene are SNHLY and FYNNEI. CDR3 sequence reads: CASSEGTFSTEAFF. In nucleotides, the CDR3 is TGTGCCAGCAGTGAAGGGACCTTCTCGACTGAAGCTTTCTTT.

The rearrangement joins TRBV15 to TRBJ1-2; D uncertain. V shed 8 bases and J shed 0 bases, with 7 bases lying between them. CDR3 length: 12 amino acids. Germline CDR1 is LNHNV and CDR2 is YYDKDF (reference sequence). In nucleotides, the CDR3 is TGTGCCACCGCTGGCGCTAACTATGGCTACACCTTC. Translated: CATAGANYGYTF.

V is TRBV7-2 and J is TRBJ2-5; 11 bases agree with TRBD1. The V gene end was trimmed by 5 bases and the J gene end by 5 bases; junction bases not matched to a gene: 10. The germline CDR1 and CDR2 sequences are SGHTA and FQGNSA. This CDR3 spans 16 amino acids. The CDR3 region has the DNA TGTGCCAGCAGCCGGAGACAGGGACAGGGGGGCGAGACCCAGTACTTC. Amino acids: CASSRRQGQGGETQYF.

The chain carries TRBV13 and TRBJ2-5; 7 positions match TRBD1. Germline V gene data show CDR1 as PRHDT and CDR2 as FYEKMQ (reference sequence). The V and J ends lost 5 bases and 1 base, in that order; junction bases with no gene match: 7. The CDR3 is made up of 15 amino acids. CDR3 amino acids: CASSGRTGAQETQYF. CDR3 coding DNA: TGTGCCAGCAGCGGAAGGACAGGAGCCCAAGAGACCCAGTACTTC.

The rearrangement uses TRBV24-1 and TRBJ1-5, with 9 bases lining up with TRBD1. The junction had 11 bases not matched to a gene; V was cut back by 12 bases and J by 9 bases. This CDR3 region has 13 residues. In germline, CDR1 is KGHDR, CDR2 SFDVKD. CDR3: CAWSGTGRTPQHF. The CDR3 coding sequence is TGTGCCTGGAGTGGGACAGGGCGCACGCCCCAGCATTTT.

For this clonotype: A read error is possible here, since a much larger clone lies one base away. J is TRBJ1-2 and V is TRBV19, with 8 bases that match TRBD1. The germline V gene encodes CDR1 LNHDA and CDR2 SQIVND (reference sequence). The length of the CDR3 is 13 residues. CDR3 protein: CASRPDRGGGHTF. In nucleotides, the CDR3 is TGTGCCAGCAGACCCGACAGGGGCGGTGGCCACACCTTC.

This clonotype was picked up a small number of times. The chain has TRBV5-1 and TRBJ1-2; D is ambiguous. Germline values: CDR1 SGHRS, CDR2 YFSETQ. V was cut by 0 bases and J by 6 bases, with 6 bases left in between. The CDR3 runs to 12 residues. The CDR3 region has the DNA TGCGCCAGCAGCTTGGAAGAGGATGGCTACACCTTC. Its protein is CASSLEEDGYTF.

This clonotype was detected once. V usage is TRBV9 and J usage is TRBJ1-4, with D possibly being TRBD1 (5 bases). Germline CDR1 reads SGDLS; CDR2 reads YYNGEE. This CDR3 has 15 residues. V was cut by 0 bases and J by 2 bases, with 8 bases left in between. For the CDR3, the DNA is TGTGCCAGCAGCGTAGCGACAGACACTAATGAAAAACTGTTTTTT. This gives the protein CASSVATDTNEKLFF.

This clonotype was seen at least ten times. The V call is TRBV5-1, the J call TRBJ2-7, with TRBD2 matching 8 bases. The CDR3 has 15 residues. The V segment lost 5 bases and the J segment 5 bases; nucleotides outside the gene matches: 12. The germline V gene encodes CDR1 SGHRS and CDR2 YFSETQ. The CDR3 loop reads CASSHAGTSDNEQYF. The CDR3 DNA reads TGCGCCAGCAGTCATGCCGGGACTAGTGACAACGAGCAGTACTTC.

This chain connects TRBV25-1 to TRBJ1-2, with TRBD1 as a possible D gene (5 bases). Germline loops: CDR1 MGHDK, CDR2 SYGVNS. The CDR3 has 15 residues. Trimming took 3 bases from V and 8 from J, leaving 19 bases between them. For the CDR3, the DNA is TGTGCCAGCAGTGAGGTACTGCTCCCGGGGGACGGCTACACCTTC. It specifies CASSEVLLPGDGYTF.

The genes are TRBV7-9 and TRBJ1-2, with D unresolved. The CDR3 runs 15 residues. Germline CDR1 SEHNR, CDR2 FQNEAQ (reference sequence). The V end lost 4 bases, the J end lost 2 bases, and 14 bases lay between the germline ends. In DNA, the CDR3 is TGTGCCAGCAGCTATGGTAGGGCTCTGAACTATGGCTACACCTTC. Translation: CASSYGRALNYGYTF. The variable domain in full, with the rest retrieved from reference TRBV7-9 and TRBJ1-2, is DTGVSQNPRHKITKRGQNVTFRCDPISEHNRLYWYRQTLGQGPEFLTYFQNEAQLEKSRLLSDRFSAERPKGSFSTLEIQRTEQGDSAMYLCASSYGRALNYGYTFGSGTRLTVV.